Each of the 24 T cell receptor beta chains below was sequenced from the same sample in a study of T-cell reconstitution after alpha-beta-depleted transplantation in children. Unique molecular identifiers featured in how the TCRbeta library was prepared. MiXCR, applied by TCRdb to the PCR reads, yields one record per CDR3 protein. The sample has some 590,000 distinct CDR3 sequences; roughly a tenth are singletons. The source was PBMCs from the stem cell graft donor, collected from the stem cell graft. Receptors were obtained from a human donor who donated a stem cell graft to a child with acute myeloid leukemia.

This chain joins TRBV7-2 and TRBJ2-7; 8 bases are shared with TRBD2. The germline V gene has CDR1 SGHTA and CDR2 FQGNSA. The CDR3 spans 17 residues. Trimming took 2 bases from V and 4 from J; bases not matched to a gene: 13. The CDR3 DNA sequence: TGTGCCAGCAGCTTACGTGATCTAGCGGGCCCTAGTTACGAGCAGTACTTC. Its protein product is CASSLRDLAGPSYEQYF.

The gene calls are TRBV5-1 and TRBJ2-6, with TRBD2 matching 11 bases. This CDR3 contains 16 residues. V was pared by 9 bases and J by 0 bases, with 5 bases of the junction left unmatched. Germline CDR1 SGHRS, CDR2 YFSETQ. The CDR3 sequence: CATSGTSGSGANVLTF. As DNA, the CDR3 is TGCGCCACATCCGGGACTAGCGGCTCTGGGGCCAACGTCCTGACTTTC.

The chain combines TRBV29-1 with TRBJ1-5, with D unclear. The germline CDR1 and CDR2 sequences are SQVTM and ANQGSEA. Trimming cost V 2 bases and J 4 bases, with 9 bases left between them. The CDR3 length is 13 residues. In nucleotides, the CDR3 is TGCAGCGTTGAACTACTGCCGAATCAGCCCCAGCATTTT. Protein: CSVELLPNQPQHF. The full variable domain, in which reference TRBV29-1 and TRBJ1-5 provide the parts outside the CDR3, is SAVISQKPSRDICQRGTSLTIQCQVDSQVTMMFWYRQQPGQSLTLIATANQGSEATYESGFVIDKFPISRPNLTFSTLTVSNMSPEDSSIYLCSVELLPNQPQHFGDGTRLSIL.

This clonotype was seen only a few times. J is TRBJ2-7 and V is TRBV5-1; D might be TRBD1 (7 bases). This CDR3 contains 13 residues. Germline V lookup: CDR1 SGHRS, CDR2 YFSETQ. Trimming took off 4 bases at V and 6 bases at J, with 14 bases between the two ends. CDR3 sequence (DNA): TGCGCCAGCAGCGCGGGACAGACCTTCGAGCAGTACTTC. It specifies CASSAGQTFEQYF.

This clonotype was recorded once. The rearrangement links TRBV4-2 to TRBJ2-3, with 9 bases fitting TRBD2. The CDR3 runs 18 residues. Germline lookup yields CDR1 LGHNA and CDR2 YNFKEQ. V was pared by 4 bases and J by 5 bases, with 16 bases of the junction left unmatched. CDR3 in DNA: TGTGCCAGCAGCCGAAGGGGTAGCGGGAGTTTAGCCGGAGATACGCAGTATTTT. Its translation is CASSRRGSGSLAGDTQYF.

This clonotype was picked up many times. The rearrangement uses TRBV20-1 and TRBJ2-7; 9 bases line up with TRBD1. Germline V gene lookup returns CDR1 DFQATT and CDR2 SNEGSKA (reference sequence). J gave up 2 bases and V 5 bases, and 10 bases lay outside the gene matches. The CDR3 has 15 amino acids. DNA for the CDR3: TGCAGTGCTCCCCGAGGGGACAGGGACACCTACGAGCAGTACTTC. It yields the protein CSAPRGDRDTYEQYF.

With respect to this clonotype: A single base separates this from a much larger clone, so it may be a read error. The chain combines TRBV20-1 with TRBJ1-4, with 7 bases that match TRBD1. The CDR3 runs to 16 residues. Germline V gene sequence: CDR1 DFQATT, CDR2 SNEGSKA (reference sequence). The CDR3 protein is CCASRRGPLGFEKLFF. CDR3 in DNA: TGCTGTGCCTCACGGAGGGGGCCCCTTGGGTTTGAAAAACTGTTTTTT.

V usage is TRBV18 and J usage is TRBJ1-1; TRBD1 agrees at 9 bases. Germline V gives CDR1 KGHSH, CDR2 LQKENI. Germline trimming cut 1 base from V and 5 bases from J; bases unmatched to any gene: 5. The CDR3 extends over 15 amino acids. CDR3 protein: CASSPRTGGETEAFF. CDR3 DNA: TGTGCCAGCTCACCACGTACAGGGGGCGAGACTGAAGCTTTCTTT.

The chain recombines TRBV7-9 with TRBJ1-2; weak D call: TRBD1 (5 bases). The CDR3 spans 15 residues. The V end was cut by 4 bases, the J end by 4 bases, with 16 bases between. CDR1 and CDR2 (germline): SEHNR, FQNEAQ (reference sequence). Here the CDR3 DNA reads TGTGCCAGCAGCTCGGGATCGGGGGGGAGCTATGGCTACACCTTC. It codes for CASSSGSGGSYGYTF.

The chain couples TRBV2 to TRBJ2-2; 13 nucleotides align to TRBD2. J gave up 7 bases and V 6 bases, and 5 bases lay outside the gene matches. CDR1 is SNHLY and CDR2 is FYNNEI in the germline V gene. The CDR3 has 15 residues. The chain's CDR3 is CASRPTSGRVGELFF. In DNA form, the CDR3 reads TGTGCCAGCAGGCCAACTAGCGGGAGGGTCGGGGAGCTGTTTTTT.

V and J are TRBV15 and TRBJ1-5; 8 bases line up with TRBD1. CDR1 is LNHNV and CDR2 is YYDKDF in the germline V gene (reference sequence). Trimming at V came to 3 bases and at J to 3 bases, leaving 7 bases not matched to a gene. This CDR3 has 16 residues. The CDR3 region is CATSSNPTGVNQPQHF. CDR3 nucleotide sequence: TGTGCCACCAGCAGCAACCCGACAGGGGTCAATCAGCCCCAGCATTTT.

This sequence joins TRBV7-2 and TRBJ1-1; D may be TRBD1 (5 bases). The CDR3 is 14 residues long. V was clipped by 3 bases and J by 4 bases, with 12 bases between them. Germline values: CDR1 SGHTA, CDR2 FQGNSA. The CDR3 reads CASSFLPGSTEAFF. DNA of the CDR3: TGTGCCAGCAGCTTTCTTCCAGGGAGCACTGAAGCTTTCTTT.

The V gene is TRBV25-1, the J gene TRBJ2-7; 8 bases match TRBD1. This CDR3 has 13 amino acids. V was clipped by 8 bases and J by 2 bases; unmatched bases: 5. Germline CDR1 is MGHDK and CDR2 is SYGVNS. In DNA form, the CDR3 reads TGTGCCAGCCAAGGACAGGGCGCCTACGAGCAGTACTTC. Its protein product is CASQGQGAYEQYF.

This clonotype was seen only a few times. DNA of the CDR3: TGTGCCATCAGTGAGGGGTCCAATGAGCAGTTCTTC. This codes for CAISEGSNEQFF. The chain is built from TRBV10-3 and TRBJ2-1; D unresolved. In germline, CDR1 is ENHRY, CDR2 SYGVKD. The CDR3 is made up of 12 amino acids. The V gene lost 2 bases and the J gene lost 6 bases, with 5 bases spanning the gap.

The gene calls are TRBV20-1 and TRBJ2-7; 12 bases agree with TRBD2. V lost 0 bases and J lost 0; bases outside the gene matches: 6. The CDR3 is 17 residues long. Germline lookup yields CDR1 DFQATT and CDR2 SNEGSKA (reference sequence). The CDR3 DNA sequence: TGCAGTGCTAGAGACCCTAGCGGGAGGGCCGACTCCTACGAGCAGTACTTC. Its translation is CSARDPSGRADSYEQYF.

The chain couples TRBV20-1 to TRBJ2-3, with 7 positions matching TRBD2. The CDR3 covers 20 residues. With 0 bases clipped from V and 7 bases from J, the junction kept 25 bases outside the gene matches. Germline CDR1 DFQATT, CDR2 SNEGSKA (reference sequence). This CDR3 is CSARDFPGRRGTPGGNTQYF. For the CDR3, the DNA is TGCAGTGCTAGAGATTTCCCCGGGAGGCGGGGGACCCCCGGGGGGAATACGCAGTATTTT.

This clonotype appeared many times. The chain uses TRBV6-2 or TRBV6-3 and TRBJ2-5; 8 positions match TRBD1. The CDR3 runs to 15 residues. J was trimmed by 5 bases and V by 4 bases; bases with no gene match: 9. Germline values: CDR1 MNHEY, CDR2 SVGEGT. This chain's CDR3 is CASSSPRTGMETQYF. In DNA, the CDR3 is TGTGCCAGCAGTTCTCCCCGGACAGGGATGGAGACCCAGTACTTC.

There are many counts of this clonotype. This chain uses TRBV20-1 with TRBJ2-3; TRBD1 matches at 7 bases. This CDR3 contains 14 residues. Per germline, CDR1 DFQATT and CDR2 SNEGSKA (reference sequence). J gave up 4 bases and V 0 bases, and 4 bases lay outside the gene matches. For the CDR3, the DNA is TGCAGTGCTAGAGATAACAGGGGTGCAGATACGCAGTATTTT. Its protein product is CSARDNRGADTQYF.

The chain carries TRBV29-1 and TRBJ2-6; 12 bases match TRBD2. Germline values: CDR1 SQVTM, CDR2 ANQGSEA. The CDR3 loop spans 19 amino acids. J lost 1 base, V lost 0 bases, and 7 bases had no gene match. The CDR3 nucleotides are TGCAGCGTTGAAGAGGGTGGACTAGCGGGAATGTCTGGGGCCAACGTCCTGACTTTC. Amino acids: CSVEEGGLAGMSGANVLTF.

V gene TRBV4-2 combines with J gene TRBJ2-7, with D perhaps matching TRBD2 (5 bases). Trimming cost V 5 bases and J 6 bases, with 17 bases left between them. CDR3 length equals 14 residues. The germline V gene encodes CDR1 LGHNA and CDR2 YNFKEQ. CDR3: CASSSDSTGVEQYF. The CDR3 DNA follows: TGTGCCAGCAGCTCGGACTCCACTGGGGTCGAGCAGTACTTC.

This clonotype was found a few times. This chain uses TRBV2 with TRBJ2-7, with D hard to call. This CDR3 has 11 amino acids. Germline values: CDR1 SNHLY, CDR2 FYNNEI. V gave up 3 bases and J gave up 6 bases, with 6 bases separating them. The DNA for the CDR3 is TGTGCCAGCAGTGACCCGCGCGAGCAGTACTTC. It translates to CASSDPREQYF.

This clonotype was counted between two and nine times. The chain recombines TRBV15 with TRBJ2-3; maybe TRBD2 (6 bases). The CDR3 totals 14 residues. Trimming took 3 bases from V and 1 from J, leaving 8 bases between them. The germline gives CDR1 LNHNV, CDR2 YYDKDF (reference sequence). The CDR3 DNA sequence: TGTGCCACCAGCAGGGAGGGACGCACAGATACGCAGTATTTT. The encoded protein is CATSREGRTDTQYF.

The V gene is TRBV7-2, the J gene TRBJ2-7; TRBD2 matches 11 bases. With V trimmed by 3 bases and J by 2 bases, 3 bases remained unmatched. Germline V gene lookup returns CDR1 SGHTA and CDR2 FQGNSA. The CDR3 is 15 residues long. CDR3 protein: CASSLTSGTPYEQYF. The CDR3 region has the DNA TGTGCCAGCAGCTTGACTAGCGGGACCCCCTACGAGCAGTACTTC.

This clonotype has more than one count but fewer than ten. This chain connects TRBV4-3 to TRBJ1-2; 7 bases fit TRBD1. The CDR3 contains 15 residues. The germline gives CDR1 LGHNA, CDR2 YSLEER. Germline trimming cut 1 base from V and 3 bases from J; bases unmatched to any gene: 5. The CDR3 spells CASSQGQGLDYGYTF. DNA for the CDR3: TGCGCCAGCAGCCAAGGACAGGGTTTAGACTATGGCTACACCTTC.